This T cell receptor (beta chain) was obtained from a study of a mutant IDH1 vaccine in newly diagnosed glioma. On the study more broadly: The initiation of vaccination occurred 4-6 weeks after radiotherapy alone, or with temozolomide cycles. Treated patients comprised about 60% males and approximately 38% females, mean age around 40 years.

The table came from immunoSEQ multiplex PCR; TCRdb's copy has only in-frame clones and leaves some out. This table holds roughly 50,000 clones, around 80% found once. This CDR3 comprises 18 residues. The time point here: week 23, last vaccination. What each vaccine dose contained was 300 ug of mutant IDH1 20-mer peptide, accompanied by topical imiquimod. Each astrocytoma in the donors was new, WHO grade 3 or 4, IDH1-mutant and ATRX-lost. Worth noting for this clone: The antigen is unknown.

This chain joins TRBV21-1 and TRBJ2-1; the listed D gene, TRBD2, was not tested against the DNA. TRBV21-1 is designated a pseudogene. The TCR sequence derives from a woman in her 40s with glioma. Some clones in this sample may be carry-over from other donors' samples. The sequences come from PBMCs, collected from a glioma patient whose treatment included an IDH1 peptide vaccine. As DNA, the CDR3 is TGTGCCAGCAGCAAGGGGACTAGCGGGGGGTCTGCCTACAATGAGCAGTTCTTC. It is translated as CASSKGTSGGSAYNEQFF.